This TCR beta chain appears in the sequencing data of a study of vaccination and CD4 T cells after COVID-19. Across the study: Stimulation of cells relied on overlapping spike peptides derived from SARS-CoV-2, HCoV-NL63, HCoV-OC43 and HCoV-229E. Findings of the study overall: Post-vaccination, and not before, a median 86.3% of reactive clones appeared in convalescent patients. Spike mono-reactivity was shown by 304 of 307 vaccine-specific clones in convalescent patients.

Sequencing of cultured CD4+ T cell DNA used the Oncomine TCR Beta short-read assay. Each CDR3 protein gets one entry after TCRdb re-called the PCR reads with MiXCR. The sample has approximately 12,000 distinct CDR3 sequences; more than 25% are singletons. Germline lookup yields CDR1 SGHAT and CDR2 FQNNGV. V lost 1 base to trimming and J lost 4 bases; unmatched junction nucleotides: 6. The CDR3 spans 15 residues. Treatment of the sample: approximately 11-day PBMC culture with coronavirus spike peptide pools or control peptides (ViraFEST assay). Antigen-specific T cell expansion with peptide pools preceded TCR sequencing in the ViraFEST approach. This clonotype was counted between two and nine times. The target antigen is unknown.

Sequenced material: cultured CD4+ T cells from blood. This sequence joins TRBV11-2 and TRBJ1-2, with TRBD1 matching over 7 bases. The TCR sequence derives from a human donor with COVID-19. The CDR3 is CASSLGTGSPYGYTF. The CDR3 DNA is TGTGCCAGCAGCTTAGGGACAGGTTCGCCCTATGGCTACACCTTC.